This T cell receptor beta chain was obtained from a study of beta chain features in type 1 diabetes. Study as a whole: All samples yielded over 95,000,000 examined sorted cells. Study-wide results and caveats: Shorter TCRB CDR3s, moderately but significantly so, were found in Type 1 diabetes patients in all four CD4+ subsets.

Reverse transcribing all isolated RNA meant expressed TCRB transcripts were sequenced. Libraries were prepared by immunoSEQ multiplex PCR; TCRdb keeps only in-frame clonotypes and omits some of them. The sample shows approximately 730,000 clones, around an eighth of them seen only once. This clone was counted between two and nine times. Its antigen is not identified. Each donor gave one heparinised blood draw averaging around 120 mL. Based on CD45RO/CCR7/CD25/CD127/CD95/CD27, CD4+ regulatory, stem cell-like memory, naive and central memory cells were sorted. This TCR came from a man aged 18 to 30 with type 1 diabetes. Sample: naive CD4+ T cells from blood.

CDR3 in DNA: TGTGCCAGCAGCTTAGATGGGTACTCTCAGCCCCAGCATTTT. Amino acids: CASSLDGYSQPQHF. The chain uses TRBV7-2 and TRBJ1-5; D ambiguous. V gave up 1 base and J gave up 6 bases, with 10 bases separating them. In germline, CDR1 is SGHTA, CDR2 FQGNSA. The CDR3 covers 14 residues.